The clone carrying this TCR beta chain showed up just a few times. As yet, its antigen is unknown. These data originate in a study of blood T cells in healthy people across ages. Then a second PCR, running about 6 to 12 cycles, was carried out with a sample-barcoded 5' primer and a J-beta primer mix. Every single cDNA molecule received a tag from a template-switch adaptor with 12 random nucleotides. TCRdb redid the calling of the 5' RACE reads with MiXCR, one entry per CDR3 protein. The sample lists hundreds of thousands of distinct CDR3 sequences, around a fifth occurring once. Regarding the study as a whole: Relative to aged donors, long-lived donors carried more naive CD4+ cells and displayed higher diversity. Strongly correlated with naive T cell percentage was TCR beta diversity.

Every sample gave at least 6 micrograms of total RNA when it was extracted. The CDR3 sequence is 14 residues long. Germline assignment: CDR1 DFQATT and CDR2 SNEGSKA (reference sequence). The receptor's source is a man aged 65-85 years in good health. The chain recombines TRBV20-1 with TRBJ2-5; D gene unclear. The assigned J gene may be wrong: the sequence end matches TRBJ2-1 better. The sequencing sample was made of blood. The DNA of the CDR3 is TGCAGTGCAAGGCAGGTATCAACTACCGAGGAGCAGTTCTTC. Protein product: CSARQVSTTEEQFF.